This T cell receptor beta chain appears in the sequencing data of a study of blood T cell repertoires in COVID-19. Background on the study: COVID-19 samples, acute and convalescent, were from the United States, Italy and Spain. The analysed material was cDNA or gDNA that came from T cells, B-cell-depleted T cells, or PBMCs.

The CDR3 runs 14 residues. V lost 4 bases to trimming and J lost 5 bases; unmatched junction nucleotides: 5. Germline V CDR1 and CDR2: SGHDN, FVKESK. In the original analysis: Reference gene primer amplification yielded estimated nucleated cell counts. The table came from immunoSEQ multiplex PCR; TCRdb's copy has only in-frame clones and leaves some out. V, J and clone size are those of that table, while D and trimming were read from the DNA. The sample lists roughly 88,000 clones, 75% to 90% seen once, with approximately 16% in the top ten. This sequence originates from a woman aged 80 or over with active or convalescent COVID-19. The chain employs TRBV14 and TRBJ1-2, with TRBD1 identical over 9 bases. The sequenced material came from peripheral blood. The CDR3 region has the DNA TGTGCCAGCAGCCGAGGACAGGGGTGGTATGGCTACACCTTC. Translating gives CASSRGQGWYGYTF.